The present T cell receptor (beta chain) was sequenced within a study of neoadjuvant anti-PD-1 for oral cavity cancer. Overall study findings and caveats: Expansion of preexisting intratumoral clones was suggested to aid response.

The time point was: after neoadjuvant nivolumab, at surgical resection. Patients were newly diagnosed with stage II-IVA oral cavity squamous cell carcinoma without prior systemic or radiation treatment. The table came from immunoSEQ multiplex PCR; TCRdb's copy has only in-frame clones and leaves some out. There are about 15,000 clones in the sample; roughly 40% occur only once, and around 40% lies in the top ten. The CDR3 is 16 residues long. Germline-derived CDR1 and CDR2 are LNHDA and SQIVND (reference sequence). Trimming at V came to 5 bases and at J to 5 bases, leaving 10 bases not matched to a gene. As to this clone: Antigen unknown.

This chain uses TRBV19 with TRBJ1-1, with 11 bases aligning to TRBD1. The sequences come from tumor tissue, collected after nivolumab (anti-PD-1) treatment. The sequence derives from a person aged 40 to 85 with oral cavity squamous cell carcinoma. This CDR3 is CASSPNLGQGETEAFF. CDR3 DNA sequence: TGTGCCAGTAGTCCCAATTTGGGACAGGGGGAAACTGAAGCTTTCTTT.